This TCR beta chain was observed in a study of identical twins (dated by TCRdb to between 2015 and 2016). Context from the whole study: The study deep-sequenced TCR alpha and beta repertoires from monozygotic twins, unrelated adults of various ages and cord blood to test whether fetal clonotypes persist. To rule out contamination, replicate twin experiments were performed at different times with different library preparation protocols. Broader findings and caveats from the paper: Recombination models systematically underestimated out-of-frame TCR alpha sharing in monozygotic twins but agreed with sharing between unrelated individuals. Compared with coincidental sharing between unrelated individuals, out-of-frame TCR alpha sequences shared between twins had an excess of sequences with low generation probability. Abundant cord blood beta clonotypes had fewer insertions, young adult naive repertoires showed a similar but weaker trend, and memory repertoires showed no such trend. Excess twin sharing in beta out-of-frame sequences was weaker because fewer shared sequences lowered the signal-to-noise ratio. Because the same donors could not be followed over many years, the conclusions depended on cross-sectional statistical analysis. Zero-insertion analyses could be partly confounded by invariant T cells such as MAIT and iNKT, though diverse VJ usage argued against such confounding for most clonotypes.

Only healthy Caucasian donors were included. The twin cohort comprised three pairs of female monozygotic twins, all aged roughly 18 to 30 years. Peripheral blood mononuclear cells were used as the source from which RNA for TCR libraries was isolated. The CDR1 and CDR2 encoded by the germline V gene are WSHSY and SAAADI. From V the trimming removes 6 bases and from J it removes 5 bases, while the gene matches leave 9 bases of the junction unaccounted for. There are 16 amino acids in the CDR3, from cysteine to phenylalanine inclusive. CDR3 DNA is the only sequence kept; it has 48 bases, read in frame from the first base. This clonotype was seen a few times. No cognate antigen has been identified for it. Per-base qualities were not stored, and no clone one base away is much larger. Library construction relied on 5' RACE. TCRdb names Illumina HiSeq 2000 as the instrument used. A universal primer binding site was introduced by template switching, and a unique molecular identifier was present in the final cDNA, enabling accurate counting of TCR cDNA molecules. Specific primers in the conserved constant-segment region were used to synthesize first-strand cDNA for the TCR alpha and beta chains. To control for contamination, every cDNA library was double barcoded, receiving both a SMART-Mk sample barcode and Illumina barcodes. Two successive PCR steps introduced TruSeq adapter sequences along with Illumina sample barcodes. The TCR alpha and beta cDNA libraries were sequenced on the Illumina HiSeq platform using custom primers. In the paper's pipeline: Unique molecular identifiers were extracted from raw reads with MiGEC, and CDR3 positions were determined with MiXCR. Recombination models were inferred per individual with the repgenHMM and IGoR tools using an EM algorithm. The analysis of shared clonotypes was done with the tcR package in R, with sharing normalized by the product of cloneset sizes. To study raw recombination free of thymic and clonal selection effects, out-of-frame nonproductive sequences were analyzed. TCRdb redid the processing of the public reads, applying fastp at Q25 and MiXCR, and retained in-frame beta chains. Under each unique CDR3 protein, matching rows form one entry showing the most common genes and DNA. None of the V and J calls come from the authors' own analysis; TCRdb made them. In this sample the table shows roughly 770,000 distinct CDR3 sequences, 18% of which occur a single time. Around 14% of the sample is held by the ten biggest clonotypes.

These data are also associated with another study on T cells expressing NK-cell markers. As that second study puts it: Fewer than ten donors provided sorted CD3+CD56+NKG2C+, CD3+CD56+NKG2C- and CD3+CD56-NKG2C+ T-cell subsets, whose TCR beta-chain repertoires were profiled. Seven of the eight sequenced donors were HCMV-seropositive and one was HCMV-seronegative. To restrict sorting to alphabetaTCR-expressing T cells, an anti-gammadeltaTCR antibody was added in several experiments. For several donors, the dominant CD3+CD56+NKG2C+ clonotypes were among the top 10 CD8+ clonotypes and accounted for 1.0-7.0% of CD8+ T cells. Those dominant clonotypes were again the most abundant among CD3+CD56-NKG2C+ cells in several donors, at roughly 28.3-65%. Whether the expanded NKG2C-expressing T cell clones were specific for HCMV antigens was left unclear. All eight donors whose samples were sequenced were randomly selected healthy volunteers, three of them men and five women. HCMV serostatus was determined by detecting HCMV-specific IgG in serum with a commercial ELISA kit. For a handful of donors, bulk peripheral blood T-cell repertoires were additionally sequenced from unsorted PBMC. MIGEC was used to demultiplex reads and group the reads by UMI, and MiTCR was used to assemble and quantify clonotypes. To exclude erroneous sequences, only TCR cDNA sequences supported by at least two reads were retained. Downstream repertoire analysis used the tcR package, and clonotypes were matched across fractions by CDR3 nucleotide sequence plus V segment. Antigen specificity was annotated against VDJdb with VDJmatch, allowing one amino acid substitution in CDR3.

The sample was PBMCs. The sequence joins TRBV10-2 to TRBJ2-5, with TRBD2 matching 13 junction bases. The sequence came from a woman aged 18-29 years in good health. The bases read TGCGCCAGCAGCCACAGACTAGCGGGAGGTCGGGAGACCCAGTACTTC. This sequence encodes CASSHRLAGGRETQYF.